This entry features one TCR beta chain sequence. What antigen it recognizes has not been identified. One base away there is no much larger clone; base qualities are not given. Another Seattle source contributed samples from volunteer blood donors who had recovered from COVID-19. Collaborating institutions collected whole blood in K2EDTA tubes following their own protocols. For TCRbeta analysis, collaborators shipped samples in one of three forms: frozen whole blood, isolated PBMCs, or DNA extracted from either of those sample types. The data were obtained in a study of blood T cell repertoires in COVID-19 (dated by TCRdb to 2020 to 2021). Context from the whole study: Collaborator samples came from the United States, Italy and Spain and covered acute and convalescent phases of COVID-19. The samples were drawn from the first 160 participants of the ongoing ImmuneRACE study and from some 1,300 subjects provided by 6 global collaborators. Subjects who had been exposed to COVID-19, were actively infected with it, or had recovered from it provided the deeply sampled blood TCRbeta repertoires that made up the dataset. The repertoires were released in a freely available public database meant as a resource for research on the immune response to SARS-CoV-2. The material from the prospective study consisted of cDNA or gDNA derived from T cells, B-cell-depleted T cells, or PBMCs. Where available, HLA class I and class II types were obtained from metadata supplied by the sample provider rather than from assay-based typing. Sample metadata almost always included a de-identified subject ID, COVID-19 status, age in years and sex. Overall results and qualifications from the work: The quantity of clinical and demographic metadata differed by source and by participant and was supplied without curation.

The immunoSEQ Assay, a bias-controlled multiplex PCR, was used to amplify TCRbeta CDR3 regions from genomic DNA. Processing in the source paper ran as follows. Nucleated cell counts per sample were estimated from amplification of reference gene primers within the assay. To quantify the absolute abundance of each unique TCRbeta CDR3 rearrangement, sequence reads were collapsed and filtered. For each sample, productive Simpson clonality was calculated as the square root of Simpson's diversity index over productive rearrangements. TCRdb stores this immuneACCESS table with in-frame sequences only. Part of the clones is absent; in the studies checked, under half of the shortfall reflects unresolved V genes, and no reason is known for the rest. That table is the source of V, J and clone size, and D and trimming were worked out from the DNA. The sample table contains just under 250,000 clones; only one count was recorded for around 85% of them. The ten largest clonotypes hold 3% to 3.5% of the sample.

The germline V gene (reference sequence) supplies CDR1 SEHNR and CDR2 FQNEAQ. Including the terminal cysteine and phenylalanine, the CDR3 comprises 15 residues. The only DNA kept is the CDR3, 45 bases in frame from the first base. Trimming removed 4 bases from V and 6 bases from J, leaving 17 bases between the germline ends. The sequencing input was peripheral blood. Rearrangement joined TRBV7-9 to TRBJ2-3; perhaps TRBD2 is the D gene, with 6 bases matching. The sequence came from a woman aged 25 to 39 who had recovered from COVID-19. The CDR3 amino acid sequence is: CASSWREGVGDTQYF. The DNA sequence is TGTGCCAGCAGCTGGAGGGAAGGCGTGGGGGATACGCAGTATTTT.